This T cell receptor (beta chain) was captured by sequencing in a study of blood T cell repertoires in COVID-19. Clones were read by immunoSEQ multiplex PCR, and TCRdb kept only the in-frame ones, dropping some. The sample records fewer than 200,000 clones, 88% being singletons. Those enrolled, adults aged roughly 18 to 90 years, came from about two dozen US areas. This clonotype was sampled from a woman aged 18-29 years who had recovered from COVID-19. Sequenced: PBMCs or T cells enriched from blood (not recorded which).

Here the CDR3 DNA reads TGTGCCAGCAGCCTTACTAGCGGATATTCCTACAATGAGCAGTTCTTC. Translated, it gives CASSLTSGYSYNEQFF. This chain links TRBV11-1 with TRBJ2-1; 8 nucleotides line up with TRBD2. The CDR3 loop spans 16 amino acids. V lost 5 bases, J lost 1 base, and 7 bases stayed unmatched. The V gene's germline CDR1 is SGHAT and CDR2 FQDESV (reference sequence).